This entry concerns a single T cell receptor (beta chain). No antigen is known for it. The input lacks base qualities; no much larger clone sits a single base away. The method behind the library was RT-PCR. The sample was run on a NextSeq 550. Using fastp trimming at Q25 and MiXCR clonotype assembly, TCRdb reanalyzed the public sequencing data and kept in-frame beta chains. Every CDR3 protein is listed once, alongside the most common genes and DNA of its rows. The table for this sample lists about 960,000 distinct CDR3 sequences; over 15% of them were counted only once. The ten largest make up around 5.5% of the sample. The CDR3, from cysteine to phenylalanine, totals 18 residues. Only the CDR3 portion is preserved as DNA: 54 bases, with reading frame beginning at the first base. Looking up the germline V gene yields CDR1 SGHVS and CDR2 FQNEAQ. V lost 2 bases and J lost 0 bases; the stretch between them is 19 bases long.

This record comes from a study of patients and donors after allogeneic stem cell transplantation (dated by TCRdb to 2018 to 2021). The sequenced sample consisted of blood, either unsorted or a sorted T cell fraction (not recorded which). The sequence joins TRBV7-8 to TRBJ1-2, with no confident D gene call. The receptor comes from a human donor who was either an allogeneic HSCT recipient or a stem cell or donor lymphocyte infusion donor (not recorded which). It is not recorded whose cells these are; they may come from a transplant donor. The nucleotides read TGTGCCAGCAGCTTACAACTGTCTAGGTCAGCCTCTAACTATGGCTACACCTTC. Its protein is CASSLQLSRSASNYGYTF.